These 2 T cell receptor beta chains were sequenced from one sample in a study of pediatric ulcerative colitis. Method: immunoSEQ multiplex PCR; TCRdb's copy keeps in-frame clones and lacks some. Among 35,000 to 45,000 clones, about 75% were seen once, and the ten largest hold 8% to 9.5%. During colonoscopy, one to two rectal pinch biopsies were collected. The sample was gut tissue. The origin of the receptors is a boy younger than 18 with severe ulcerative colitis.

This clone showed up just once. The chain joins TRBV5-1 to TRBJ1-1, with D perhaps matching TRBD1 (5 bases). The CDR3 covers 13 residues. V gave up 3 bases and J gave up 4 bases, with 10 bases separating them. Germline values: CDR1 SGHRS, CDR2 YFSETQ. CDR3 in amino acids: CASSSRGRTEAFF. CDR3 coding DNA: TGCGCCAGCAGCTCGAGGGGACGCACTGAAGCTTTCTTT.

CDR3 loop: CASGTGVYEQYF. CDR3 nucleotide sequence: TGTGCCAGTGGGACAGGAGTCTACGAGCAGTACTTC. The chain is built from TRBV19 and TRBJ2-7, with 8 positions matching TRBD1. V shed 8 bases and J 3 bases; nucleotides not matched to a gene: 3. The germline V gene has CDR1 LNHDA and CDR2 SQIVND (reference sequence). The CDR3 contains 12 residues.